Listed below are T cell receptor beta chains from one sample, sequenced in a study of T cells in Graves' hyperthyroidism and ophthalmopathy. TCRdb analysed the multiplex PCR reads with MiXCR anew, one entry per CDR3 protein. The sample has approximately 610,000 distinct CDR3 sequences, approximately 16% seen once. The specimen sequenced was blood. The receptors were gathered from a woman aged 18-30 years with Graves' hyperthyroidism. CDR3s include the opening cysteine and the closing phenylalanine or tryptophan. A D gene is named only where the DNA matches it firmly. Rows give clone size only sometimes, using once, few, many, or a class for an expanded clone.

D gene,V gene,J gene,clone size,CDR3 DNA,CDR3 protein
-,TRBV6-2/TRBV6-3,TRBJ2-5,many,TGTGCCAGCAGTTATGAACAGGCGATCCAAGAGACCCAGTACTTC,CASSYEQAIQETQYF
-,TRBV5-6,TRBJ1-1,-,TGTGCCAGCAGCTCACTAACAGGGAGCGAGACTGAAGCTTCCTTT,CASSSLTGSETEASF
-,TRBV6-2/TRBV6-3,TRBJ1-6,-,TGTGCCAGCAGTTACTCACGGCAGGGGCAATCACCCCTCCACTTT,CASSYSRQGQSPLHF
-,TRBV29-1,TRBJ1-4,many,TGCAGCGTTAGCCGGGACAATGAAAAACTGTTTTTT,CSVSRDNEKLFF
-,TRBV24-1,TRBJ2-3,-,TGTGCCACCAGTGATTTGACAGCCACAGATACGCAGTATTTT,CATSDLTATDTQYF
TRBD2,TRBV20-1,TRBJ2-3,many,TGCAGTGCTACTAGCGGGAGGGAGACAGATACGCAGTATTTT,CSATSGRETDTQYF
TRBD2,TRBV7-9,TRBJ2-1,few,TGTGCCAGCACCCCGCCCAGCGGGGGCCCAAGCCCAAATGAGCAGTTCTTC,CASTPPSGGPSPNEQFF
TRBD2,TRBV20-1,TRBJ2-5,many,TGCAGTGCTAGAGATGGGACTAGCGGGGGGGCCGGGGAGACCCAGTACTTC,CSARDGTSGGAGETQYF
-,TRBV11-2,TRBJ2-7,many,TGTGCCAGCAGCTTAGAACAAGTTTCTTGCTCCTACGAGCAGTACTTC,CASSLEQVSCSYEQYF
TRBD2,TRBV7-2,TRBJ2-7,many,TGTGCCAGCAGCCTTAGCGGGCCCTTTACCTACGAGCAGTACTTC,CASSLSGPFTYEQYF
TRBD2,TRBV4-1,TRBJ2-3,many,TGCGCCAGCAGCCAACTACTAGCGGGGGGAGTTAGCACAGATACGCAGTATTTT,CASSQLLAGGVSTDTQYF
TRBD1,TRBV6-1,TRBJ2-3,few,TGTGCCAGCACCCCGCCGGGACAGCTCACAGATACGCAGTATTTT,CASTPPGQLTDTQYF
TRBD1,TRBV7-9,TRBJ1-2,-,TGTGCCAGCAGCGCGGGGACAGGGGGGGCTGAATATGGCTACACCTTC,CASSAGTGGAEYGYTF
TRBD2,TRBV28,TRBJ2-4,few,TGTGCCAGCAGCCCCTGGGGGGGGTCCCGGGGGAACATTCAGTACTTC,CASSPWGGSRGNIQYF
-,TRBV4-1,TRBJ1-6,-,TGCGCCAGCAGCCGGTCAAAAACGCAGGGGCCTGCTAATTCACCCCTCCACTTT,CASSRSKTQGPANSPLHF
-,TRBV20-1,TRBJ2-3,few,TGCAGTGCTACCCCTCTGGAGCGAGCTAGCACAGATACGCAGTATTTT,CSATPLERASTDTQYF
-,TRBV7-3,TRBJ2-1,-,TGTGCCAGCAGCTTATTAGGGGGTTGGGAAAATGAGCAGTTCTTC,CASSLLGGWENEQFF
-,TRBV18,TRBJ2-1,-,TGTGCCAGCTCACCTAGAGGGCACTCTAGGAATGAGCAGTTCTTC,CASSPRGHSRNEQFF
-,TRBV19,TRBJ1-3,-,-,CASSILERNTIYF
-,TRBV24-1,TRBJ1-1,-,TGTGCCACCAGTTCCAAGGGCGCGAACACTGAAGCTTTCTTT,CATSSKGANTEAFF
-,TRBV4-2,TRBJ2-1,-,TGTGCCAGCAGCCAAGATGGGTGGAGCGGCCCTTCGCAGTTCTTC,CASSQDGWSGPSQFF
-,TRBV6-1,TRBJ2-7,few,TGTGCCAGCAGTGAAGCCGGTGATTCTTTCTCCTACGAGCAGTACTTC,CASSEAGDSFSYEQYF
-,TRBV2,TRBJ2-1,-,TGTGCCAGCAGGAGGACTGGCGGAAACTACAATGAGCAGTTCTTC,CASRRTGGNYNEQFF
-,TRBV10-3,TRBJ2-1,few,TGTGCCATCAGAGACGACCCGGGTGAGCAGTTCTTC,CAIRDDPGEQFF
TRBD2,TRBV6-1,TRBJ2-7,many,TGTGCCAGCAGTGAAGGTAGCGGGGCAAGTAGGAGGGACGAGCAGTACTTC,CASSEGSGASRRDEQYF
-,TRBV28,TRBJ2-2,-,TGTGCCAGTCTATCAGGGCAGGGGTCGAGCGGGGAGCTGTTTTTT,CASLSGQGSSGELFF
-,TRBV9,TRBJ2-2,few,TGTGCCAGCAGCGTAGCATTCCTAGCTTTTAACACCGGGGAGCTGTTTTTT,CASSVAFLAFNTGELFF
-,TRBV6-2/TRBV6-3,TRBJ2-3,few,TGTGCCAGCAGCCGAGGGGGGGTCCCCACAGATACGCAGTATTTT,CASSRGGVPTDTQYF
TRBD2,TRBV7-8,TRBJ2-3,many,TGTGCCAGCATCCAACTAGCGGGAGGGTCAGATACGCAGTATTTT,CASIQLAGGSDTQYF
-,TRBV3-1,TRBJ1-2,many,TGTGCCAGCAGCCAAGTTGCCAGGGGCTCTGGCTACACCTTC,CASSQVARGSGYTF
-,TRBV9,TRBJ2-1,few,TGTGCCAGCAGCGTAGGAATCAATGAGCAGTTCTTC,CASSVGINEQFF
TRBD1,TRBV29-1,TRBJ1-6,-,TGCAGCGTTGGGGACAGGGCTAATTCACCCCTCCACTTT,CSVGDRANSPLHF
TRBD2,TRBV20-1,TRBJ2-5,many,TGCAGTGCTAGAGGTTCCTCTAGCGGGGGGGCAGAGACCCAGTACTTC,CSARGSSSGGAETQYF
TRBD1,TRBV12-3/TRBV12-4,TRBJ1-5,few,TGTGCCAGCAGCGCCGACAGGGGGCTTTCTCGTAGCAATCAGCCCCAGCATTTT,CASSADRGLSRSNQPQHF
TRBD1,TRBV6-1,TRBJ2-5,-,TGTGCCAGCAGTGTGGACAGGGGAGAGACCCAGTACTTC,CASSVDRGETQYF